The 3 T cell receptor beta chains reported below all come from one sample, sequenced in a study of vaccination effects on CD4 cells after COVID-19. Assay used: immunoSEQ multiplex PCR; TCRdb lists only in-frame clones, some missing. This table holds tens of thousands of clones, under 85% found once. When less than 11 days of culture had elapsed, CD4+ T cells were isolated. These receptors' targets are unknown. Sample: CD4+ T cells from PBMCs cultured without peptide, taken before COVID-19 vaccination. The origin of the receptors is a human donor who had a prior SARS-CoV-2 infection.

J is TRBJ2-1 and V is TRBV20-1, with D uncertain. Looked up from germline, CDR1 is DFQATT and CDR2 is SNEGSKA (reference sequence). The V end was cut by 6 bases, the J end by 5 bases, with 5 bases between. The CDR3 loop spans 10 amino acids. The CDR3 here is CSAPHNEQFF. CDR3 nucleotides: TGCAGTGCCCCTCACAATGAGCAGTTCTTC.

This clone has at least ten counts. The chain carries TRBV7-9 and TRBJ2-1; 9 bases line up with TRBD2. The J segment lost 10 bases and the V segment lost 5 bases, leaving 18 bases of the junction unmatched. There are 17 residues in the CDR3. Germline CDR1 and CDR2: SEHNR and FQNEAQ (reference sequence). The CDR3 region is CASSPTGVSGSRGEQFF. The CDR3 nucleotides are TGTGCCAGCAGCCCGACGGGGGTTAGCGGGAGCCGCGGAGAGCAGTTCTTC.

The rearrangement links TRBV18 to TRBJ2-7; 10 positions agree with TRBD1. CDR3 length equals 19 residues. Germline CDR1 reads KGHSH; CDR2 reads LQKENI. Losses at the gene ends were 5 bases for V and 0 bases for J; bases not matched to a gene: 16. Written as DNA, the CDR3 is TGTGCCAGCTCATCAAGCATGAGGACAGGGGGGATGGGCTCCTACGAGCAGTACTTC. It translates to CASSSSMRTGGMGSYEQYF.